This T cell receptor beta chain was sequenced during a study of response to subunit inactivated influenza vaccine. Overall study findings and caveats: Each seasonal flu vaccination may recruit only limited new T cells, authors suggested.

There are 16 residues in the CDR3. V trimming: 6 bases; J trimming: 4 bases; junction bases outside the gene matches: 8. The V gene's germline CDR1 is LNHDA and CDR2 SQIVND (reference sequence). In the case of this clonotype: The antigen is undetermined.

TCRdb re-derived calls from the RT-PCR reads in MiXCR, one entry per CDR3 protein. The data show around 480,000 distinct CDR3 sequences, with approximately 15% seen just once and around 3% held by the top ten. The material was CD4+ T cells sorted from PBMCs, obtained around 2 years after vaccination. The chain couples TRBV19 to TRBJ2-2; TRBD2 aligns across 10 bases. The clonotype was recovered from a man aged 50 to 75 who received an inactivated influenza vaccine. The CDR3 protein is CASSLPLAGATGELFF. For the CDR3, the DNA is TGTGCCAGTAGCCTGCCCCTAGCGGGGGCCACCGGGGAGCTGTTTTTT.